This TCR beta chain is from a study of blood T cell repertoires in COVID-19. At the level of the study: COVID-19 samples from acute and convalescent phases originated in the United States, Italy and Spain. Sample material is recorded as cDNA or gDNA derived from T cells, B-cell-depleted T cells, or PBMCs.

As handled by the study authors: It was from reference gene primer amplification that nucleated cell counts were estimated. This table comes from immunoSEQ multiplex PCR, and its TCRdb copy is limited to in-frame clones, with some not included. That table gives V, J and clone size, and the DNA gave D and trimming. The table lists 140,000 or so clones, around 90% of them singletons. Sequences were obtained from peripheral blood. The receptor was derived from a woman between 45 and 60 years old with acute or convalescent COVID-19.

The CDR3 spells CASSENFNNEQFF. CDR3 nucleotide sequence: TGCGCCAGCAGTGAGAATTTTAACAATGAGCAGTTCTTC. J is TRBJ2-1 and V is TRBV10-1; D unresolved. This CDR3 is 13 amino acids long. The V gene's germline CDR1 is WNHNN and CDR2 SYGVQD (reference sequence). The V end was cut by 2 bases, the J end by 5 bases, with 7 bases between.